This T cell receptor beta chain emerged from a study of T cells in Graves' hyperthyroidism and ophthalmopathy. Germline V gene lookup returns CDR1 MDHEN and CDR2 SYDVKM. The CDR3 length is 18 residues. The investigators amplified TCR beta CDR3 regions from RNA transcripts. TCR CDR3 underwent first-round RT-PCR with the HTBI primer set. Each CDR3 protein is one row after TCRdb ran MiXCR on the multiplex PCR reads. The sample carries hundreds of thousands of distinct CDR3 sequences, about 14% recorded once. Participants, patients aged 18 to 65, had newly diagnosed hyperthyroidism with a duration under 2 months. Points from the study as a whole: It was a median around 6 months before onset that the model predicted ophthalmopathy. Most expanded thyroid clonotypes above 0.001 also appeared in blood. In the analysis, a 13 V-J model separated ophthalmopathy from stable hyperthyroidism.

Concerning this clonotype: Its antigen is not identified. It may be a read error: a sequence one base away is much more abundant.

This chain uses TRBV28 with TRBJ2-7; 15 bases align to TRBD2. Sequenced material: blood. The sequence was collected from a woman aged 40 to 50 with Graves' hyperthyroidism. The CDR3 DNA follows: TGTGCCGGCAGTTTTGGGACTAGCGGGAGGATGTTCTCCTACGAGCAGTACTTC. It yields the protein CAGSFGTSGRMFSYEQYF.